These T cell receptor beta chains were read from a single sample in a study of cytomegalovirus exposure and HLA in healthy donors. The method was immunoSEQ multiplex PCR; TCRdb's version includes in-frame clones alone and lacks a portion of them. The sample carries 68,000 or so clones, 70% to 90% recorded once. The sequencing sample was made of PBMCs. All receptors derive from a woman under 30 in good health and CMV-seronegative. Both conserved end residues are part of each CDR3. A D gene is named only where the DNA matches it firmly. Size values are once, few and many counts, or a class for expanded clones, and some rows have none.

TRBD2 - TRBJ2-5 TRBV7-7 TGTGCCACCCAACTAGCGGGAGTGGAGACCCAGTACTTC CATQLAGVETQYF
TRBD2 - TRBJ2-3 TRBV7-8 TGTGCCAGCAGCTCGGGACTAGCGGGAGTCACAGATACGCAGTATTTT CASSSGLAGVTDTQYF
TRBD2 - TRBJ2-1 TRBV10-3 TGTGCCATCAGCCCTAGTACCCCTAGCGGGGACTCTGAGCAGTTCTTC CAISPSTPSGDSEQFF
- - TRBJ2-5 TRBV29-1 TGCAGCGTTGTTCCCTTTACCGGAGAGACCCAGTACTTC CSVVPFTGETQYF
TRBD1 - TRBJ2-7 TRBV28 TGTGCCAGCAGACAGGGGGCCTCCTACGAGCAGTACTTC CASRQGASYEQYF
- - TRBJ1-1 TRBV15 TGTGCCACCAGCAAAGAGGGGGGATGGGACACTGAAGCTTTCTTT CATSKEGGWDTEAFF
TRBD2 - TRBJ2-3 TRBV7-2 TGTGCCAGCAGCGCCGGGACTAGCGGAAGGACTAGCACAGATACGCAGTATTTT CASSAGTSGRTSTDTQYF
- - TRBJ2-5 TRBV5-6 TGTGCCAGCAGCCCACACCTTGGAGATCACCAAGAGACCCAGTACTTC CASSPHLGDHQETQYF
- - TRBJ1-6 TRBV30 TGTGCCTGGGAGACAGCGGGAAATTCACCCCTCCACTTT CAWETAGNSPLHF
TRBD1 - TRBJ1-2 TRBV10-1 TGCGCCAGCAGTGCCAAAGACAGGGTGCCTAACTATGGCTACACCTTC CASSAKDRVPNYGYTF
TRBD2 - TRBJ2-1 TRBV5-1 TGCGCCAGCAGCCCAGGACTAGCGGGAGGCCCCTACAATGAGCAGTTCTTC CASSPGLAGGPYNEQFF
TRBD2 - TRBJ2-5 TRBV5-6 TGTGCCAGCAGCTTACCTAGCGGGGGACAAGAGACCCAGTACTTC CASSLPSGGQETQYF
TRBD2 - TRBJ2-5 TRBV5-8 TGTGCCAGCAGCTTCGGGTCGCGGGGGGCAGAGACCCAGTACTTC CASSFGSRGAETQYF
- few TRBJ2-7 TRBV6-6 TGTGCCAGCAGTTATCTAGCTGGCTACGAGCAGTACTTC CASSYLAGYEQYF
TRBD2 once TRBJ2-1 TRBV18 TGTGCCAGCTCACCACGGGCGGGGGAGTACAATGAGCAGTTCTTC CASSPRAGEYNEQFF
TRBD2 - TRBJ2-2 TRBV2 TGTGCCAGCACCGGACTAGCGGGAGAGACCGGGGAGCTGTTTTTT CASTGLAGETGELFF
TRBD2 - TRBJ2-3 TRBV4-2 TGTGCCAGCAGCCAGGGAGAACTAGCGGGGGGGCTGTCGGCGCAGTATTTT CASSQGELAGGLSAQYF
TRBD1 - TRBJ1-2 TRBV7-9 TGTGCCAGCAGCTTGGTTCCACAGGGGGCGTATGGCTACACCTTC CASSLVPQGAYGYTF
TRBD1 once TRBJ1-1 TRBV19 TGTGCCAGTAGTATCCTGACAGGGACGGACACTGAAGCTTTCTTT CASSILTGTDTEAFF
- - TRBJ1-3 TRBV19 TGTGCCACCCGAGTATCTCACTCTGGAAACACCATATATTTT CATRVSHSGNTIYF
- - TRBJ1-1 TRBV5-6 TGTGCCAGCAGCTTTGCGGGGGCCACTGAAGCTTTCTTT CASSFAGATEAFF
TRBD1 - TRBJ1-3 TRBV30 TGTGCCTGGAGCAGGAACAGGGGGCCTTCTGGAAACACCATATATTTT CAWSRNRGPSGNTIYF
- - TRBJ2-7 TRBV7-9 TGTGCCAGCAGGCCCGCGCTGGAGGGCGGACCCTACGAGCAGTACTTC CASRPALEGGPYEQYF
TRBD1 - TRBJ2-7 TRBV5-1 TGCGCCAGATGGACAGGGTTAGGCTACGAGCAGTACTTC CARWTGLGYEQYF
TRBD1 once TRBJ1-2 TRBV19 TGTGCCAGTAGTATCCGGGACAGGGGCTTCTATGGCTACACCTTC CASSIRDRGFYGYTF
TRBD2 - TRBJ2-3 TRBV7-2 TGTGCCAGCAGCTTGGTCGGGGGGGCCTTAGATACGCAGTATTTT CASSLVGGALDTQYF
- - TRBJ2-1 TRBV5-1 TGCGCCAGCAGCTTGGGACTGGCTCGCGTGTACAATGAGCAGTTCTTC CASSLGLARVYNEQFF
- - TRBJ2-1 TRBV10-3 TGTGCCATCAGTGACGTGGGCCCCGAGAGCTCCTACAATGAGCAGTTCTTC CAISDVGPESSYNEQFF
- once TRBJ1-1 TRBV11-3 TGTGCCAGCAGCTTAGGGGGTCCAGGGGCGAACACTGAAGCTTTCTTT CASSLGGPGANTEAFF
- - TRBJ2-5 TRBV28 TGTGCCAGCGGAGACCCTTCGGCGGGGGAGACCCAGTACTTC CASGDPSAGETQYF
TRBD1 - TRBJ1-2 TRBV7-2 TGTGCCAGCAGCTTAGCGACAGGGATCGCGAACTATGGCTACACCTTC CASSLATGIANYGYTF
TRBD1 few TRBJ1-2 TRBV30 TGTGCCTGTACTACGGGACAGACCTATGGCTACACCTTC CACTTGQTYGYTF
- - TRBJ2-6 TRBV30 TGTGCCTGGAGCCCAAACCCCCGCGCGGGGAGGAGCTCTGGGGCCAACGTCCTGACTTTC CAWSPNPRAGRSSGANVLTF